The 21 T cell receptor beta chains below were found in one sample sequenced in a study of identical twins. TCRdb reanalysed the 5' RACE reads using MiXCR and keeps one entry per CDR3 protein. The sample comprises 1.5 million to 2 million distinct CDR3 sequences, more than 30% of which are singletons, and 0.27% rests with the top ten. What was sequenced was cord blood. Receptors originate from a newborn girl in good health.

CDR3 loop: CATRDMNTEAFF. Here the CDR3 DNA reads TGTGCCACCAGGGACATGAACACTGAAGCTTTCTTT. The chain couples TRBV25-1 to TRBJ1-1; D is perhaps TRBD1 (6 bases). The CDR3 has 12 amino acids. Per the germline V gene, CDR1 is MGHDK and CDR2 is SYGVNS. The V end was cut by 10 bases, the J end by 0 bases, with 9 bases between.

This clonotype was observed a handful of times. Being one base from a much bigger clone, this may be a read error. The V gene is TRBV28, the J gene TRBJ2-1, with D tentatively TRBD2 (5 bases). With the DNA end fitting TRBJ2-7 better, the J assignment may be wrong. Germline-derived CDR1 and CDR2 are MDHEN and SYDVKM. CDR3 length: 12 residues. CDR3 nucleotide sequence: TGTGCCAGCACTAGCTCCTACAATGAGCAGTACTTC. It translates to CASTSSYNEQYF.

In nucleotides, the CDR3 is TGCGCCAGCAGCCAATTGACAGGAGGGGTTTCACCCCTCCACTTT. Its protein is CASSQLTGGVSPLHF. The chain couples TRBV4-1 to TRBJ1-6; D is perhaps TRBD1 (6 bases). The CDR3 runs 15 residues. V shed 2 bases and J shed 9 bases, with 14 bases lying between them. The germline CDR1 and CDR2 sequences are MGHRA and YSYEKL.

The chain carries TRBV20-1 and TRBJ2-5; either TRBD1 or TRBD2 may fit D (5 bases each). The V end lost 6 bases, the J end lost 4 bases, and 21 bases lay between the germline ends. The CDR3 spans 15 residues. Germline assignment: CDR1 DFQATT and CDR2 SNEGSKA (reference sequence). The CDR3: CSAQNRDANTETQYF. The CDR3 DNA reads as TGCAGTGCCCAAAATCGGGACGCCAACACAGAGACCCAGTACTTC.

The CDR3 sequence: CASSRQDASGPGVYGYTF. The CDR3 coding sequence is TGTGCCAGCAGCCGTCAGGACGCTTCGGGACCCGGGGTCTATGGCTACACCTTC. The V gene is TRBV5-4, the J gene TRBJ1-2; possibly TRBD1 for D (5 bases). The CDR3 is made up of 18 amino acids. Germline V gives CDR1 SGHNT, CDR2 YYREEE (reference sequence). V lost 4 bases to trimming and J lost 4 bases, with 26 bases between them.

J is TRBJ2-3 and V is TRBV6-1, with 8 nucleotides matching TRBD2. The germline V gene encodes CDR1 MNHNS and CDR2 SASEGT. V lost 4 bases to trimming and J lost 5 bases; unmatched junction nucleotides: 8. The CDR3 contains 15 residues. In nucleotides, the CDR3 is TGTGCCAGCAGTGCATACGGGGGGGCAAAAGATACGCAGTATTTT. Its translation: CASSAYGGAKDTQYF.

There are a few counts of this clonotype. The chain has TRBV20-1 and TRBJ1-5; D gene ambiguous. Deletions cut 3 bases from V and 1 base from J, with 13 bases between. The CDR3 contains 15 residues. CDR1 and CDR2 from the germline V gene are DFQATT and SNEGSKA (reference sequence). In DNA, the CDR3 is TGCAGTGCTAGCATCCCCTACTTCAGCAATCAGCCCCAGCATTTT. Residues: CSASIPYFSNQPQHF.

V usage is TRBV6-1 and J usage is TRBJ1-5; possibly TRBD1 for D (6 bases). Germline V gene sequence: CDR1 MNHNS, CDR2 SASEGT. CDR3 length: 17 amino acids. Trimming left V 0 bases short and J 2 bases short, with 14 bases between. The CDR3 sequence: CASSEALAGGRNQPQHF. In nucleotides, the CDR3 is TGTGCCAGCAGTGAAGCCCTGGCGGGGGGCCGCAATCAGCCCCAGCATTTT.

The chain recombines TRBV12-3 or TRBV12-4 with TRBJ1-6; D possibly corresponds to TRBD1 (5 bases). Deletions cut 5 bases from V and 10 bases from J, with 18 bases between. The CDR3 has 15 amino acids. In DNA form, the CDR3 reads TGTGCCAGCAGTATCGACAGTTTTAGGGGATCACCCCTCCACTTT. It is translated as CASSIDSFRGSPLHF.

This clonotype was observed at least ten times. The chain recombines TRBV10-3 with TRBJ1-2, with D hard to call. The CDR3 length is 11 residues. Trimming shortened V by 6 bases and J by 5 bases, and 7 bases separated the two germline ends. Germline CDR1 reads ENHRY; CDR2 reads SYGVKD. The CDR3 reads CAIRTVYGYTF. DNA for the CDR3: TGTGCCATCAGAACAGTTTATGGCTACACCTTC.

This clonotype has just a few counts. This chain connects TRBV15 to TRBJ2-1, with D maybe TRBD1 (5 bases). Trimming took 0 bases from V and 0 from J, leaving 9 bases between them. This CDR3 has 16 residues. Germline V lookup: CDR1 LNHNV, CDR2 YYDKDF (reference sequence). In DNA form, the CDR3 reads TGTGCCACCAGCAGAGATCGACAGAACTCCTACAATGAGCAGTTCTTC. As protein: CATSRDRQNSYNEQFF.

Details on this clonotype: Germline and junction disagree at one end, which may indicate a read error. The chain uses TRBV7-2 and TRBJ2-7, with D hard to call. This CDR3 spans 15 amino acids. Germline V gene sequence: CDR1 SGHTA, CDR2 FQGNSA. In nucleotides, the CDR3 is TGTGCCAGCAGTTTAGGTGGGAATCCGCACTTCGAGCAGTACTTC. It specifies CASSLGGNPHFEQYF. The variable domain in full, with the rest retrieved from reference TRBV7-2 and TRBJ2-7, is GAGVSQSPSNKVTEKGKDVELRCDPISGHTALYWYRQSLGQGLEFLIYFQGNSAPDKSGLPSDRFSAERTGGSVSTLTIQRTQQEDSAVYLCASSLGGNPHFEQYFGPGTRLTVT.

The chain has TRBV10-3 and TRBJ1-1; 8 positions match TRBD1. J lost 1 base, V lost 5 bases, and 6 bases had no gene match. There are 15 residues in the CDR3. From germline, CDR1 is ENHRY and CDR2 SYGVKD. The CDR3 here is CAISRDRPKNTEAFF. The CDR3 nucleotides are TGTGCCATCAGTCGGGACAGGCCCAAGAACACTGAAGCTTTCTTT.

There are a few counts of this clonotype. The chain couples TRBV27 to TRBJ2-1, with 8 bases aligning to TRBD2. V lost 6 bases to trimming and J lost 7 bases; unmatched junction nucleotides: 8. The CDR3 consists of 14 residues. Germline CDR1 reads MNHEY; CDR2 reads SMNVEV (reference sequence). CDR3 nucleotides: TGTGCCAGCAGAGTGTACCGGGAGGGGAATGAGCAGTTCTTC. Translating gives CASRVYREGNEQFF.

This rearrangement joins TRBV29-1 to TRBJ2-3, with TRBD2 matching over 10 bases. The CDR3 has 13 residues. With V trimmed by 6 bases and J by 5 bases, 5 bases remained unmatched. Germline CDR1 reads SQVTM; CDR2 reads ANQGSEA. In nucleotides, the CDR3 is TGCAGCGTCCCGGGACTAGCGCGAGATACGCAGTATTTT. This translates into CSVPGLARDTQYF.

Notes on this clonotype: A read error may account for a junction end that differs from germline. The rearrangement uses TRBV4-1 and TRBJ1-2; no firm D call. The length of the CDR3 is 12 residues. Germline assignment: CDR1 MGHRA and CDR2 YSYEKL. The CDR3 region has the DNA TGCGCCAGCAGCCAAGGAGACGTGGGCTGCACCTTC. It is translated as CASSQGDVGCTF.

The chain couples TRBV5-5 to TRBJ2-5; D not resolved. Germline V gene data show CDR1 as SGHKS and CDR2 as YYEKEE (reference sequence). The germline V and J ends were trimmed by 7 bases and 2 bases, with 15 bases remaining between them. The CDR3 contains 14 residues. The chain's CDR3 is CASALGYSQETQYF. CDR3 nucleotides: TGTGCCAGCGCCCTAGGGTACAGTCAAGAGACCCAGTACTTC.

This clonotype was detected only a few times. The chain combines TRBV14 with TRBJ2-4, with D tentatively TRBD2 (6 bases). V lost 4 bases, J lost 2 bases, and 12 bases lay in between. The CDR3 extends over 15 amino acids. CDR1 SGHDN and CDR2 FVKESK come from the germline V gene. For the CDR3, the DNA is TGTGCCAGCAGCCCCACACGGGGGTCCAAAAACATTCAGTACTTC. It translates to CASSPTRGSKNIQYF.

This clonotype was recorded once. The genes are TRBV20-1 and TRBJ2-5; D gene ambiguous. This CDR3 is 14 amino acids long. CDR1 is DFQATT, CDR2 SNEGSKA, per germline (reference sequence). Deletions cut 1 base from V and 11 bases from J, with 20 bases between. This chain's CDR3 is CSARVAVHGNEQYF. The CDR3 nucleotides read TGCAGTGCTAGAGTAGCAGTCCATGGCAATGAGCAGTACTTC.

The CDR3 DNA reads as TGTGCCAGCAACATTAAAGAAGAAAAACTGTTTTTT. It specifies CASNIKEEKLFF. The chain couples TRBV5-6 to TRBJ1-4; D is unclear. Looked up from germline, CDR1 is SGHDT and CDR2 is YYEEEE. CDR3 length: 12 residues. V lost 6 bases, J lost 8 bases, and 11 bases lay in between.

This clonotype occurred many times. For the CDR3, the DNA is TGCAGTGCTGGCGGACTAGCGGTCCGCTACGAGCAGTACTTC. Translated: CSAGGLAVRYEQYF. This chain connects TRBV20-1 to TRBJ2-7, with 10 bases matching TRBD2. The CDR3 length is 14 residues. Trimming took 5 bases from V and 3 from J; bases not matched to a gene: 7. Germline values: CDR1 DFQATT, CDR2 SNEGSKA (reference sequence).